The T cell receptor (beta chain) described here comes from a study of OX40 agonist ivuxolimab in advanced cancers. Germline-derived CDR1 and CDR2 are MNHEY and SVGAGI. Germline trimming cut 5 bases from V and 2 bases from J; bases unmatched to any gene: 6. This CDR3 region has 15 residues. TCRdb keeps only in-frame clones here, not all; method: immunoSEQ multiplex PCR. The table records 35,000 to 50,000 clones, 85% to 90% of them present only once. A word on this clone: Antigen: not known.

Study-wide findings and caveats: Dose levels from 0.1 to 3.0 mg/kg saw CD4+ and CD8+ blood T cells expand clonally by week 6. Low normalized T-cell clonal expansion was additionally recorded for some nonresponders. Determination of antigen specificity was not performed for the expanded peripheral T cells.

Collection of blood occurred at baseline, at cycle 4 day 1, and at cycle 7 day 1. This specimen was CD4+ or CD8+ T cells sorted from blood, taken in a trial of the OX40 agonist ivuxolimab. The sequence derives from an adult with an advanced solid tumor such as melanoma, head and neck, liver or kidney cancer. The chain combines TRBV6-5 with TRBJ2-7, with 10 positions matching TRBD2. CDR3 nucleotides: TGTGCCAGCAGTGTCGAAGCGGGGGGGCCCTACGAGCAGTACTTC. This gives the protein CASSVEAGGPYEQYF.